Here is one T cell receptor beta chain with its context. cDNA came from about 0.46 to 1 ug RNA primed by random hexamers. MiXCR, applied by TCRdb to the immunoSEQ multiplex PCR reads, yields one record per CDR3 protein. The sample has about 160,000 distinct CDR3 sequences, around 93% seen once. The record originates from a study of CD8 T cells in Susac syndrome. The CDR3 has 14 amino acids. CDR1 is SGDLS, CDR2 YYNGEE, per germline. Trimming pared 3 bases from V and 0 bases from J, leaving 10 bases between. The chain has TRBV9 and TRBJ2-7; the D call may be TRBD1 or TRBD2 (5 bases each). The sequencing sample was made of CD4+ T cells from PBMCs. The receptor was derived from a human donor in good health. The DNA for the CDR3 is TGTGCCAGCAGCGAAAGGGACCACTCCTACGAGCAGTACTTC. It translates to CASSERDHSYEQYF.